This entry features one T cell receptor beta chain sequence. The CDR3 has 13 amino acids. Trimming pared 5 bases from V and 3 bases from J, leaving 10 bases between. Per the germline V gene, CDR1 is SGHAT and CDR2 is FQDESV (reference sequence). The entry originates in a study of graft-versus-host responses after intestinal transplantation. Study summary: Following induction with anti-thymocyte globulin, all recipients were given tacrolimus and steroids for about three years.

Generated by immunoSEQ multiplex PCR, the TCRdb table keeps only in-frame clones and is missing some. The table has 23,000 or so clones, approximately 95% seen once. The material was PBMCs, obtained 18 days after transplant. This sequence originates from a human patient who received an intestinal transplant, so some T cells may come from the graft donor. This rearrangement joins TRBV11-1 to TRBJ2-5; D remains ambiguous. The CDR3 reads CASSRVDEETQYF. CDR3 nucleotide sequence: TGTGCCAGCAGCAGGGTAGATGAAGAGACCCAGTACTTC.